This T cell receptor (beta chain) was obtained from a study of shared clonotypes between healthy human individuals. Deep-level running was used for the assay. Clones were read by immunoSEQ multiplex PCR, and TCRdb kept only the in-frame ones, dropping some. Of roughly 490,000 clones detected, around 80% appear once; the ten largest clones hold 13%. V was trimmed by 0 bases and J by 0 bases, leaving 1 base between them. This CDR3 is 13 amino acids long. CDR1 SGHRS and CDR2 YFSETQ come from the germline V gene. Concerning this clone itself: Different DNA sequences within this sample yield the same CDR3.

The chain carries TRBV5-1 and TRBJ1-5; D not certain. The sequence derives from a woman between 35 and 50 years old in good health. Some clones in this sample may be carry-over from other donors' samples. The sample comprised PBMCs. The CDR3 loop reads CASSLGSNQPQHF. The CDR3 nucleotides are TGCGCCAGCAGCTTGGGTAGCAATCAGCCCCAGCATTTT.